This T cell receptor beta chain was captured by sequencing in a study of cytomegalovirus exposure and HLA in healthy donors. Study results and caveats: In vitro, three CMV-associated chains proved specific for CMV antigens. Compared with the roughly 670-donor mean, an Asian-associated ancestry cluster reportedly had fewer N-insertions, according to a later analysis.

Germline V gives CDR1 SSHAT, CDR2 FNYEAQ (reference sequence). The V and J ends lost 1 base and 4 bases, in that order; junction bases with no gene match: 5. The CDR3 has 16 residues. PCR was performed using 60 Vbeta and 13 Jbeta primers. Generated by immunoSEQ multiplex PCR, the TCRdb table keeps only in-frame clones and is missing some. The data show some 77,000 clones, with around three quarters seen just once and 7.2% held by the top ten. On this clone: What it recognizes is unknown.

Sequences were obtained from PBMCs. This clonotype was sampled from a woman in her thirties or forties in good health and CMV-seronegative. The chain is built from TRBV7-7 and TRBJ2-1; TRBD2 matches at 9 bases. DNA of the CDR3: TGTGCCAGCAGCTTAGGGCGGGGGGGTGGTTACAATGAGCAGTTCTTC. This translates into CASSLGRGGGYNEQFF.